The 13 T cell receptor beta chains presented below share a single source sample, sequenced in a study of blood T cell repertoires in COVID-19. Generated by immunoSEQ multiplex PCR, the TCRdb table keeps only in-frame clones and is missing some. The data contain tens of thousands of clones, around 82% of them seen just once; the ten biggest clones take up more than 8%. The specimen sequenced was peripheral blood. These receptors all come from an elderly woman with acute or convalescent COVID-19.

For this clone: The junction differs from germline at one of its ends, possibly a read error. J is TRBJ1-2 and V is TRBV12-3 or TRBV12-4; D possibly corresponds to TRBD1 (6 bases). The CDR3 is 11 amino acids. The CDR3 region has the DNA TGTGCCAGCAAGCCACAGGGTTCCGAAGCCTTC. Translated, it gives CASKPQGSEAF.

This chain's CDR3 is CASSPMDRRYEQYF. DNA of the CDR3: TGTGCCAGCAGCCCTATGGACAGGCGGTACGAGCAGTACTTC. The chain is built from TRBV7-3 and TRBJ2-7, with 7 bases that match TRBD1. The trim removed 5 bases at V and 4 bases at J, leaving 8 bases unmatched. Germline CDR1 reads SGHTA; CDR2 reads FQGTGA. The CDR3 is 14 amino acids.

The chain employs TRBV10-2 and TRBJ2-5, with D possibly being TRBD2 (6 bases). The V gene lost 4 bases and the J gene lost 2 bases, with 14 bases spanning the gap. CDR3 length equals 15 residues. CDR1 is WSHSY and CDR2 is SAAADI in the germline V gene. CDR3 sequence reads: CASSGGKTLQETQYF. CDR3 nucleotides: TGCGCCAGCAGTGGCGGGAAGACCTTACAAGAGACCCAGTACTTC.

The chain has TRBV2 and TRBJ2-7, with D possibly being TRBD1 (7 bases). Trimming removed 0 bases from V and 4 bases from J, with 13 bases in between. Germline CDR1 reads SNHLY; CDR2 reads FYNNEI. The CDR3 length is 15 residues. Here the CDR3 DNA reads TGTGCCAGCAGTGAAGCTGGGCAGGGGGGTTACGAGCAGTACTTC. Translating it yields CASSEAGQGGYEQYF.

The V gene is TRBV28, the J gene TRBJ2-3; D is perhaps TRBD2 (5 bases). The CDR3 covers 16 residues. The germline V gene has CDR1 MDHEN and CDR2 SYDVKM. Trimming removed 0 bases from V and 11 bases from J, with 21 bases in between. The chain's CDR3 is CASSLWGLASLEVQYF. CDR3 in DNA: TGTGCCAGCAGTTTATGGGGTCTAGCTTCTTTGGAGGTGCAGTATTTT.

This clone was detected once. The chain employs TRBV11-2 and TRBJ2-3, with D possibly matching TRBD2 (5 bases). This CDR3 comprises 14 residues. The germline gives CDR1 SGHAT, CDR2 FQNNGV. The V and J ends lost 1 base and 6 bases respectively, with 11 bases between them. The CDR3 spells CASSLVGDRDTQYF. CDR3 DNA sequence: TGTGCCAGCAGCTTAGTCGGGGATCGGGATACGCAGTATTTT.

This chain connects TRBV5-1 to TRBJ2-5; TRBD2 aligns across 11 bases. Germline CDR1 and CDR2: SGHRS and YFSETQ. CDR3 size: 15 residues. Trimming took 0 bases from V and 5 from J; bases not matched to a gene: 3. CDR3 amino acids: CASSLGLAGGETQYF. The CDR3 bases are TGCGCCAGCAGCTTGGGTCTAGCGGGGGGTGAGACCCAGTACTTC.

The CDR3 DNA reads as TGCGCCAGCAGCACTGAAATAGCGAGCTCGGATACGCAGTATTTT. Translated, it gives CASSTEIASSDTQYF. V usage is TRBV5-1 and J usage is TRBJ2-3, with D possibly TRBD2 on 5 matching bases. CDR1 SGHRS and CDR2 YFSETQ come from the germline V gene. The CDR3 totals 15 residues. V was trimmed by 4 bases and J by 6 bases, leaving 18 bases between them. The full variable domain, in which reference TRBV5-1 and TRBJ2-3 provide the parts outside the CDR3, is KAGVTQTPRYLIKTRGQQVTLSCSPISGHRSVSWYQQTPGQGLQFLFEYFSETQRNKGNFPGRFSGRQFSNSRSEMNVSTLELGDSALYLCASSTEIASSDTQYFGPGTRLTVL.

The chain links TRBV10-1 to TRBJ2-3; 8 nucleotides agree with TRBD2. CDR1 and CDR2 from the germline V gene are WNHNN and SYGVQD (reference sequence). J was trimmed by 5 bases and V by 4 bases; bases with no gene match: 5. The CDR3 consists of 14 residues. CDR3 nucleotide sequence: TGCGCCAGCAGTGTGGATGCGGGGGGAGATACGCAGTATTTT. This sequence encodes CASSVDAGGDTQYF.

The chain uses TRBV6-5 and TRBJ2-1; 7 bases fit TRBD2. The CDR3 is made up of 15 amino acids. The V gene's germline CDR1 is MNHEY and CDR2 SVGAGI. Germline trimming cut 7 bases from V and 9 bases from J; bases unmatched to any gene: 15. The CDR3 loop is CASMSGMGTVSEQFF. DNA for the CDR3: TGTGCCAGCATGAGCGGGATGGGAACTGTTAGTGAGCAGTTCTTC.

The V and J genes are TRBV7-7 and TRBJ2-3; the match to TRBD2 covers 7 bases. This CDR3 has 15 residues. V trimming: 2 bases; J trimming: 1 base; junction bases outside the gene matches: 3. Looked up from germline, CDR1 is SSHAT and CDR2 is FNYEAQ (reference sequence). The CDR3 loop reads CASSLTRGGTDTQYF. For the CDR3, the DNA is TGTGCCAGCAGCTTAACTCGGGGGGGCACAGATACGCAGTATTTT.

The chain carries TRBV19 and TRBJ2-1; TRBD1 matches at 9 bases. The germline CDR1 and CDR2 sequences are LNHDA and SQIVND (reference sequence). Unmatched junction bases numbered 8, after V lost 6 bases and J lost 5 bases. The CDR3 has 15 amino acids. CDR3 loop: CASSPGGTGNNEQFF. In nucleotides, the CDR3 is TGTGCCAGTAGCCCCGGGGGGACAGGGAACAATGAGCAGTTCTTC.

The chain employs TRBV12-3 or TRBV12-4 and TRBJ2-1; TRBD1 agrees at 7 bases. The CDR3 covers 11 residues. Germline trimming cut 7 bases from V and 10 bases from J; bases unmatched to any gene: 4. CDR3: CASTQDREQFF. The CDR3 region has the DNA TGTGCCAGCACTCAGGACAGGGAGCAGTTCTTC.